These 27 T cell receptor beta chains were all obtained from the same sample, sequenced in a study of molecular identifiers for immune sequencing clone quantification (dated by TCRdb to 2016 to 2018). The library was obtained by PCR. Sequenced on a NextSeq 500. TCRdb reworked the public reads: Q25 trimming with fastp, MiXCR clone assembly, productive beta chains retained. CDR3 protein sequences are deduplicated, and each keeps its most common genes and DNA. The sample table contains a few hundred thousand distinct CDR3 sequences; only one count was recorded for about a quarter of them. 0.7% to 0.9% of the sample lies in the top ten. Specimen: naive CD8+ T cells from blood, with Jurkat cell RNA spiked in. The sample's cell subset or site label, decoded: FACS-sorted CD8+CD4-CCR7+CD45RA+ naive T cells. Receptors originate from a human donor in good health. Some libraries in this study had Jurkat cell RNA spiked in.

This clonotype was seen repeatedly, ten times or more. The CDR3 region is CASSLTGLTQPQHF. CDR3 DNA: TGTGCCAGCAGTTTAACCGGGTTGACTCAGCCCCAGCATTTT. The J gene is TRBJ1-5, the V gene TRBV27; no reliable D call. Germline CDR1 MNHEY, CDR2 SMNVEV (reference sequence). This CDR3 spans 14 amino acids. Trimming removed 2 bases from V and 6 bases from J, with 11 bases in between.

This clonotype occurred once. This may stem from a read error, because a much larger clone lies one nucleotide away. The rearrangement joins TRBV5-4 to TRBJ1-1; no clear D. V was clipped by 2 bases and J by 4 bases, with 12 bases between them. The CDR3 length is 14 residues. From germline, CDR1 is SGHNT and CDR2 YYREEE (reference sequence). The CDR3 protein is CASSLQWAPTEAFF. The CDR3 nucleotides read TGTGCCAGCAGCTTACAGTGGGCGCCCACTGAAGCTTTCTTT. Full variable domain (outside the CDR3, taken from reference TRBV5-4 and TRBJ1-1): ETGVTQSPTHLIKTRGQQVTLRCSSQSGHNTVSWYQQALGQGPQFIFQYYREEENGRGNFPPRFSGLQFPNYSSELNVNALELDDSALYLCASSLQWAPTEAFFGQGTRLTVV.

This sequence joins TRBV20-1 and TRBJ2-3, with D possibly being TRBD1 or TRBD2 (6 bases each). CDR1 DFQATT and CDR2 SNEGSKA come from the germline V gene (reference sequence). Trimming removed 7 bases from V and 1 base from J, with 27 bases in between. The CDR3 spans 18 residues. CDR3 residues: CSVLPLASVGAGTDTQYF. The DNA for the CDR3 is TGCAGTGTCCTCCCCCTCGCTAGCGTGGGGGCTGGCACAGATACGCAGTATTTT.

About this clonotype: This CDR3 fails to terminate in the conserved phenylalanine or tryptophan, so it likely reflects a read error. The chain carries TRBV4-3 and TRBJ1-1; D not resolved. The CDR3 runs to 18 residues. Germline lookup yields CDR1 LGHNA and CDR2 YSLEER. In DNA, the CDR3 is TGCGCCAGCAACCAAGAACGCGGCCGTCCTTCCATGAACACTGAAGCTTTCTAT. This encodes CASNQERGRPSMNTEAFY.

This rearrangement joins TRBV10-3 to TRBJ2-3, with TRBD1 as a possible D gene (6 bases). Trimming took off 3 bases at V and 1 base at J, with 8 bases between the two ends. The CDR3 is made up of 14 amino acids. Germline V gives CDR1 ENHRY, CDR2 SYGVKD. DNA of the CDR3: TGTGCCATCAGTGAATGGACAGGCACAGATACGCAGTATTTT. Residues: CAISEWTGTDTQYF.

About this clonotype itself: Likely a read error: the CDR3 ends without its conserved phenylalanine or tryptophan. The CDR3 is CASGQTRGQPQHL. In DNA, the CDR3 is TGCGCCAGCGGCCAAACTAGGGGCCAGCCCCAGCATCTT. The genes are TRBV4-3 and TRBJ1-5; maybe TRBD1 (5 bases). The CDR3 length is 13 residues. Germline V gene data show CDR1 as LGHNA and CDR2 as YSLEER.

Concerning this clonotype: This may stem from a read error, because a much larger clone lies one nucleotide away. The chain couples TRBV7-9 to TRBJ2-5, with 8 bases fitting TRBD2. There are 13 residues in the CDR3. V dropped 5 bases and J dropped 9; count of bases not matched to a gene: 8. From germline, CDR1 is SEHNR and CDR2 FQNEAQ (reference sequence). The CDR3 region is CASSPTAGEPQYF. In nucleotides, the CDR3 is TGTGCCAGCAGCCCGACAGCGGGGGAGCCCCAGTACTTC.

This clonotype was detected ten times or more. The V call is TRBV6-1, the J call TRBJ2-7, with TRBD2 matching 8 bases. Germline-derived CDR1 and CDR2 are MNHNS and SASEGT. With V trimmed by 4 bases and J by 2 bases, 7 bases remained unmatched. CDR3 size: 15 residues. CDR3 nucleotides: TGTGCCAGCAGTGTACTAGCGGAACCAACCTACGAGCAGTACTTC. Its protein product is CASSVLAEPTYEQYF.

The chain has TRBV20-1 and TRBJ2-5; maybe TRBD2 (7 bases). Trimming shortened V by 3 bases and J by 0 bases, and 17 bases separated the two germline ends. This CDR3 spans 16 amino acids. The germline CDR1 and CDR2 sequences are DFQATT and SNEGSKA (reference sequence). The CDR3 protein is CSASGVGGRYQETQYF. CDR3 nucleotide sequence: TGCAGTGCTAGCGGGGTCGGGGGGCGGTACCAAGAGACCCAGTACTTC.

This clonotype was recorded a few times. The J gene is TRBJ1-3, the V gene TRBV11-2; perhaps TRBD1 as D (5 bases). CDR3 size: 15 residues. V lost 1 base and J lost 4, with 11 bases in between. CDR1 SGHAT and CDR2 FQNNGV come from the germline V gene. In nucleotides, the CDR3 is TGTGCCAGCAGCTTAGCAGGGTCGGAAGGAAACACCATATATTTT. Protein sequence: CASSLAGSEGNTIYF.

There are many counts of this clonotype. This chain links TRBV9 with TRBJ2-3, with 8 bases aligning to TRBD2. The J segment lost 4 bases and the V segment lost 4 bases, leaving 8 bases of the junction unmatched. Germline values: CDR1 SGDLS, CDR2 YYNGEE. CDR3 length equals 15 residues. In DNA form, the CDR3 reads TGTGCCAGCAGCACCGGAGGACTAGCAGCAGATACGCAGTATTTT. Its translation is CASSTGGLAADTQYF. The whole variable domain, filled in from reference TRBV9 and TRBJ2-3, reads DSGVTQTPKHLITATGQRVTLRCSPRSGDLSVYWYQQSLDQGLQFLIQYYNGEERAKGNILERFSAQQFPDLHSELNLSSLELGDSALYFCASSTGGLAADTQYFGPGTRLTVL.

This clonotype came up a few times. V gene TRBV3-1 combines with J gene TRBJ2-7; no clear D gene. Germline lookup yields CDR1 LGHDT and CDR2 YNNKEL (reference sequence). With 2 bases removed from V and 7 bases from J, the gap between germline ends came to 15 bases. This CDR3 contains 14 residues. The CDR3 sequence: CASSQPDQGWEQYF. The DNA of the CDR3 is TGTGCCAGCAGCCAACCGGACCAAGGATGGGAGCAGTACTTC.

In its sample, this clonotype was seen a few times. The V call is TRBV6-5, the J call TRBJ1-3; D uncertain. The CDR3 is made up of 13 amino acids. Germline CDR1 and CDR2: MNHEY and SVGAGI. The V gene lost 2 bases and the J gene lost 3 bases, with 5 bases spanning the gap. The CDR3 DNA sequence: TGTGCCAGCAGTTACGGAATTGGAAACACCATATATTTT. This translates into CASSYGIGNTIYF.

The chain has TRBV30 and TRBJ1-1; 9 nucleotides align to TRBD1. With 3 bases clipped from V and 6 bases from J, the junction kept 8 bases outside the gene matches. The CDR3 consists of 14 residues. Per germline, CDR1 GTSNPN and CDR2 SVGIG (reference sequence). CDR3 DNA: TGTGCCTGGAGATTACAGGGGGCTTTCTCTGAAGCTTTCTTT. Residues: CAWRLQGAFSEAFF.

This clonotype was seen a few times. The chain uses TRBV28 and TRBJ2-2, with a weak D call TRBD2 (6 bases). V lost 3 bases and J lost 4, with 12 bases in between. The germline gives CDR1 MDHEN, CDR2 SYDVKM. The CDR3 has 15 residues. CDR3 nucleotide sequence: TGTGCCAGCAGTTTGTATCGGGAGAGCACCGGGGAGCTGTTTTTT. Translating gives CASSLYRESTGELFF.

This clonotype has ten or more counts. This chain connects TRBV12-3 or TRBV12-4 to TRBJ2-6, with a tentative D call TRBD2 (5 bases). The V end lost 4 bases, the J end lost 3 bases, and 10 bases lay between the germline ends. CDR3 size: 15 residues. The CDR3 DNA reads as TGTGCCAGCAGTTCGGGGAGCTTTGGGGCCAACGTCCTGACTTTC. Residues: CASSSGSFGANVLTF.

This clonotype was counted only a few times. The CDR3 sequence is CASSLYGLDEKLFF. In DNA form, the CDR3 reads TGTGCCAGCAGTTTATACGGGCTGGATGAAAAACTGTTTTTT. V gene TRBV27 combines with J gene TRBJ1-4; D ambiguous. The CDR3 is made up of 14 amino acids. With 1 base removed from V and 6 bases from J, the gap between germline ends came to 9 bases. CDR1 and CDR2 from the germline V gene are MNHEY and SMNVEV (reference sequence).

Details on this clonotype: This may come from a read error, since a much larger clone is one base off. The conserved closing phenylalanine or tryptophan is absent in this CDR3, likely reflecting a read error. V usage is TRBV20-1 and J usage is TRBJ1-1; D is perhaps TRBD1 (6 bases). The ends were cut back, 0 bases at V and 8 bases at J, with 13 bases in the middle. CDR3 size: 13 residues. Germline assignment: CDR1 DFQATT and CDR2 SNEGSKA (reference sequence). DNA of the CDR3: TGCAGTGCTAGAGAGGGGGCAACTCAAGAAGCTTTCCTT. Amino acid sequence: CSAREGATQEAFL.

This clonotype was seen only a few times. The chain recombines TRBV30 with TRBJ2-7; D remains ambiguous. CDR1 is GTSNPN, CDR2 SVGIG, per germline (reference sequence). This CDR3 contains 13 residues. V was trimmed by 0 bases and J by 2 bases, leaving 8 bases between them. CDR3 sequence (DNA): TGTGCCTGGAGTGTAGGTCACCCCTACGAGCAGTACTTC. This translates into CAWSVGHPYEQYF. Based on the CDR3 plus reference TRBV30 and TRBJ2-7, the full variable domain is SQTIHQWPATLVQPVGSPLSLECTVEGTSNPNLYWYRQAAGRGLQLLFYSVGIGQISSEVPQNLSASRPQDRQFILSSKKLLLSDSGFYLCAWSVGHPYEQYFGPGTRLTVT.

V and J are TRBV4-1 and TRBJ2-1; tentatively, D is TRBD1 (5 bases). Trimming removed 1 base at V and 5 bases at J, with 12 bases between. The CDR3 covers 15 residues. Germline V gene lookup returns CDR1 MGHRA and CDR2 YSYEKL. The CDR3 loop is CASSQAPSGNNEQFF. CDR3 nucleotide sequence: TGCGCCAGCAGCCAAGCCCCTTCAGGGAACAATGAGCAGTTCTTC.

This clonotype was recorded a few times. The rearrangement uses TRBV30 and TRBJ2-7, with D perhaps given as TRBD1 or TRBD2 (5 bases each). Per the germline V gene, CDR1 is GTSNPN and CDR2 is SVGIG (reference sequence). The CDR3 consists of 17 residues. Deletions cut 4 bases from V and 5 bases from J, with 27 bases between. In nucleotides, the CDR3 is TGTGCCTGGAAGCTGGGACCAAGTATCGGAGTTCGGGACGAGCAGTACTTC. Translating gives CAWKLGPSIGVRDEQYF.

This clonotype showed up many times. The V gene is TRBV28, the J gene TRBJ2-7; 7 nucleotides align to TRBD1. Germline CDR1 reads MDHEN; CDR2 reads SYDVKM. Losses at the gene ends were 5 bases for V and 0 bases for J; bases not matched to a gene: 10. CDR3 length: 16 amino acids. CDR3 sequence reads: CASSPEDRTGSYEQYF. The CDR3, as DNA: TGTGCCAGCAGTCCCGAAGATCGGACAGGCTCCTACGAGCAGTACTTC.

This clonotype is a singleton in its sample. A read error may explain this, as a much larger clone is one base away. The CDR3 is CASSASTGYSEQFF. CDR3 sequence (DNA): TGCGCCAGCAGCGCAAGCACCGGATACAGTGAGCAGTTCTTC. This rearrangement joins TRBV4-1 to TRBJ2-1; D is unresolved. Per the germline V gene, CDR1 is MGHRA and CDR2 is YSYEKL. The CDR3 runs 14 residues.

V usage is TRBV30 and J usage is TRBJ1-4; unclear D gene. The CDR3 is 14 residues long. Between the trimmed V and J ends, which lost 0 bases and 4 bases, there was a span of 9 bases. Per germline, CDR1 GTSNPN and CDR2 SVGIG (reference sequence). The CDR3 DNA reads as TGTGCCTGGAGTGTCTCCAGTATTAATGAAAAACTGTTTTTT. As protein: CAWSVSSINEKLFF.

This clonotype was observed at least ten times. The chain is built from TRBV27 and TRBJ2-7; 8 bases line up with TRBD2. The CDR3 has 13 amino acids. With V trimmed by 3 bases and J by 6 bases, 4 bases remained unmatched. Per the germline V gene, CDR1 is MNHEY and CDR2 is SMNVEV (reference sequence). The CDR3: CASSLRGGIEQYF. CDR3 nucleotides: TGTGCCAGCAGTTTGCGCGGGGGGATCGAGCAGTACTTC.

About this clonotype itself: A junction end diverges from the germline sequence, so it may reflect a read error. J is TRBJ2-7 and V is TRBV27; 12 nucleotides line up with TRBD2. Germline CDR1 reads MNHEY; CDR2 reads SMNVEV (reference sequence). The CDR3 extends over 15 amino acids. This chain's CDR3 is CTSSMTSGSGYEQYF. The CDR3 nucleotides read TGTACCAGCAGTATGACTAGCGGGAGTGGGTACGAGCAGTACTTC.

The chain uses TRBV6-6 and TRBJ2-2; D remains ambiguous. The CDR3 is made up of 13 amino acids. From germline, CDR1 is MNHNY and CDR2 SVGAGI (reference sequence). V lost 0 bases, J lost 5 bases, and 4 bases lay in between. Written as DNA, the CDR3 is TGTGCCAGCAGTTACTCGCATACCGGGGAGCTGTTTTTT. It specifies CASSYSHTGELFF.